The rows below give T cell receptor beta chains drawn from one sample of a study of blood T cell repertoires in COVID-19. Sequencing was performed with immunoSEQ multiplex PCR; in TCRdb, only in-frame clones are kept and a portion is missing. The data show some 240,000 clones, with roughly 82% seen just once and about 1.5% held by the top ten. The specimen sequenced was peripheral blood. The receptors come from a woman aged 40 to 50 who had recovered from COVID-19. CDR3s include the opening cysteine and the closing phenylalanine or tryptophan. A D gene is named only where the DNA matches it firmly. For some rows the clone size is stated as once, few or many, or as a class when expanded; others skip it.

D gene	V gene	J gene	clone size	CDR3 protein	CDR3 DNA
NA	TRBV5-6	TRBJ1-1	NA	CASSFETVNTEAFF	TGTGCCAGCAGCTTCGAGACAGTGAACACTGAAGCTTTCTTT
TRBD1	TRBV11-2	TRBJ2-7	NA	CASSLPGQGTYEQYF	TGTGCCAGCAGCTTACCGGGACAGGGGACCTACGAGCAGTACTTC
TRBD2	TRBV7-2	TRBJ2-7	NA	CASRPQRGTSYEQYF	TGTGCCAGCAGACCCCAGCGGGGGACCTCCTACGAGCAGTACTTC
NA	TRBV19	TRBJ2-5	NA	CASSIRTGGGETQYF	TGTGCCAGTAGTATCCGGACGGGTGGAGGGGAGACCCAGTACTTC
NA	TRBV3-1/TRBV3-2	TRBJ1-4	NA	CATGNEKLFF	TGTGCCACTGGCAATGAAAAACTGTTTTTT
NA	TRBV5-1	TRBJ2-4	few	CASSQLFEGIQYF	TGCGCCAGCAGCCAACTGTTTGAGGGCATTCAGTACTTC
TRBD1	TRBV2	TRBJ1-1	NA	CASSRDRDAFF	TGTGCCAGCAGTAGGGACAGGGACGCTTTCTTT
NA	TRBV24-1	TRBJ1-2	NA	CATSEKGVGFDGYTF	TGTGCCACCAGTGAAAAGGGGGTGGGATTCGATGGCTACACCTTC
TRBD2	TRBV7-3	TRBJ2-7	NA	CASSLMVAGGTYEQYF	TGTGCCAGCAGCTTAATGGTAGCGGGGGGGACCTACGAGCAGTACTTC
NA	TRBV6-5	TRBJ2-3	NA	CASSYDRTSTDTQYF	TGTGCCAGCAGTTATGACAGAACTAGCACAGATACGCAGTATTTT
NA	TRBV25-1	TRBJ2-1	once	CASSEQGLYNEQFF	TGTGCCAGCAGTGAACAGGGTCTCTACAATGAGCAGTTCTTC
NA	TRBV5-6	TRBJ1-1	few	CASSTGHEENTEAFF	TGTGCCAGCAGCACGGGACATGAAGAAAACACTGAAGCTTTCTTT
NA	TRBV11-2	TRBJ1-5	NA	CASKRGPYQPQHF	TGTGCCAGTAAGCGGGGGCCCTATCAGCCCCAGCATTTT
NA	TRBV5-1	TRBJ1-4	NA	CASSFGRGGNEKLFF	TGCGCCAGCAGCTTCGGGCGGGGTGGAAATGAAAAACTGTTTTTT
TRBD1	TRBV28	TRBJ1-4	NA	CASSSRTGTATNEKLFF	TGTGCCAGCAGTTCGAGAACCGGGACAGCAACTAATGAAAAACTGTTTTTT
TRBD2	TRBV20-1	TRBJ2-1	few	CSASQTSAHNEQFF	TGCAGTGCTAGTCAGACTAGCGCGCACAATGAGCAGTTCTTC
NA	TRBV19	TRBJ2-2	NA	CASSRTPVNTGELFF	TGTGCCAGTAGTCGGACACCAGTGAACACCGGGGAGCTGTTTTTT
NA	TRBV18	TRBJ2-7	NA	CASSPPFQNEQYF	TGTGCCAGCTCACCACCCTTTCAGAACGAGCAGTACTTC
NA	TRBV4-3	TRBJ1-2	NA	CASSQDPGANYGYTF	TGCGCCAGCAGCCAAGATCCGGGAGCTAACTATGGCTACACCTTC
TRBD1	TRBV28	TRBJ1-1	once	CASSDTGGTEAFF	TGTGCCAGCAGTGACACAGGGGGCACTGAAGCTTTCTTT
TRBD1	TRBV4-3	TRBJ1-6	NA	CASSTQTGGNSPLHF	TGCGCCAGCAGCACACAGACAGGGGGTAATTCACCCCTCCACTTT
TRBD1	TRBV2	TRBJ2-1	NA	CASKGDRAVKNEQFF	TGTGCCAGCAAAGGGGACAGGGCCGTGAAAAATGAGCAGTTCTTC
TRBD1	TRBV3-1/TRBV3-2	TRBJ1-2	once	CASSPTGGNYGYTF	TGTGCCAGCAGTCCGACAGGGGGTAACTATGGCTACACCTTC
TRBD1	TRBV18	TRBJ1-6	NA	CASSVAGQVEDSPLHF	TGTGCCAGCTCAGTTGCCGGACAGGTTGAGGATTCACCCCTCCACTTT
NA	TRBV6-5	TRBJ1-2	NA	CASSRSGVSSYGYTF	TGTGCCAGCAGTAGATCAGGTGTCAGCTCGTATGGCTACACCTTC
NA	TRBV10-3	TRBJ2-5	NA	CAISEGGDQETQYF	TGTGCCATCAGTGAAGGGGGGGATCAAGAGACCCAGTACTTC
NA	TRBV7-2	TRBJ1-1	NA	CASRPGEIGTEAFF	TGTGCCAGCAGGCCAGGGGAGATAGGCACTGAAGCTTTCTTT
NA	TRBV16	TRBJ2-2	NA	CASSQYDQTGFGFVRSGELFF	TGTGCCAGCAGCCAATACGACCAAACAGGGTTTGGTTTTGTACGTTCCGGGGAGCTGTTTTTT
TRBD1	TRBV9	TRBJ1-2	NA	CASSPGTVSNYGYTF	TGTGCCAGCAGCCCGGGGACAGTCTCTAACTATGGCTACACCTTC
TRBD1	TRBV9	TRBJ1-2	NA	CASSEQTGYSYTF	TGTGCCAGCAGCGAACAGACAGGGTATAGCTACACCTTC
NA	TRBV5-6	TRBJ2-5	NA	CASSLEGDGQETQYF	TGTGCCAGCAGCTTGGAGGGGGACGGCCAAGAGACCCAGTACTTC
TRBD1	TRBV18	TRBJ1-5	few	CASSFGQGDSNQPQHF	TGTGCCAGCTCATTCGGGCAGGGGGATAGCAATCAGCCCCAGCATTTT
NA	TRBV12-3/TRBV12-4	TRBJ2-1	NA	CASSLFSGNEQFF	TGTGCCAGCAGTTTATTCTCCGGCAATGAGCAGTTCTTC
NA	TRBV20-1	TRBJ1-2	NA	CSASFAYANYGYTF	TGCAGTGCTAGTTTCGCCTATGCTAACTATGGCTACACCTTC
TRBD2	TRBV7-6	TRBJ2-1	NA	CASKQGGGLPFF	TGTGCCAGCAAGCAGGGCGGGGGTCTTCCGTTCTTC
NA	TRBV7-9	TRBJ1-1	NA	CASSLDGGARKEAFF	TGTGCCAGCAGCTTAGACGGGGGTGCACGCAAAGAAGCTTTCTTT
NA	TRBV23-1	TRBJ1-5	NA	CASTLPRGGARQPQHF	TGCGCCAGTACCCTCCCCCGGGGAGGAGCAAGGCAGCCCCAGCATTTT
NA	TRBV5-3	TRBJ1-2	NA	CARSPSTGQLNLDIDKNYGYTF	TGTGCCAGAAGCCCGTCAACGGGACAACTAAATCTCGACATCGACAAAAACTATGGCTACACCTTC
TRBD1	TRBV3-1/TRBV3-2	TRBJ1-6	NA	CASSASWGDSSSPLHF	TGTGCCAGCAGCGCCAGTTGGGGGGACAGCAGTTCACCCCTCCACTTT
TRBD1	TRBV5-6	TRBJ1-1	NA	CASRLGQDATEAFF	TGTGCCAGCAGGCTGGGACAGGACGCCACTGAAGCTTTCTTT
TRBD2	TRBV7-9	TRBJ2-1	NA	CASSRTSGGPYNEQFF	TGTGCCAGCAGCCGGACTAGCGGGGGGCCTTACAATGAGCAGTTCTTC
TRBD1	TRBV29-1	TRBJ2-3	NA	CSVDGRTGGKTDTQYF	TGCAGCGTTGATGGTCGCACAGGGGGCAAAACAGATACGCAGTATTTT
NA	TRBV9	TRBJ2-7	NA	CASSVGLASSYEQYF	TGTGCCAGCAGCGTAGGTCTAGCTAGCTCCTACGAGCAGTACTTC
TRBD2	TRBV6-5	TRBJ2-7	NA	CASSRIAGSSYEQYF	TGTGCCAGCAGTCGTATAGCGGGGAGCTCCTACGAGCAGTACTTC
TRBD2	TRBV28	TRBJ2-1	NA	CASSGGTNEQFF	TGTGCCAGCAGCGGGGGGACCAATGAGCAGTTCTTC
TRBD1	TRBV3-1/TRBV3-2	TRBJ1-2	NA	CASSQGQGAGGYTF	TGTGCCAGCAGCCAAGGCCAGGGGGCAGGTGGCTACACCTTC
TRBD2	TRBV7-2	TRBJ2-5	NA	CASSSLLAGQETQYF	TGTGCCAGCAGCTCACTGCTAGCGGGGCAAGAGACCCAGTACTTC
NA	TRBV10-2	TRBJ1-5	few	CASSEFRWPQHF	TGCGCCAGCAGTGAGTTCCGTTGGCCCCAGCATTTT
NA	TRBV5-8	TRBJ1-4	NA	CASSPRSGTPNEKLFF	TGTGCCAGCAGCCCACGATCCGGGACACCTAATGAAAAACTGTTTTTT
TRBD1	TRBV6-5	TRBJ1-4	NA	CASSYTGGNEKLFF	TGTGCCAGCAGTTATACAGGGGGGAATGAAAAACTGTTTTTT
TRBD2	TRBV11-2	TRBJ2-3	NA	CASSHPGLAVNTQYF	TGTGCCAGCAGCCATCCGGGACTAGCGGTCAATACGCAGTATTTT
NA	TRBV11-2	TRBJ2-2	few	CASSPVFAGGSTGELFF	TGTGCCAGCAGCCCCGTTTTCGCAGGGGGGAGCACCGGGGAGCTGTTTTTT